This T cell receptor beta chain is from a study of identical twins. One entry per CDR3 protein results from TCRdb running MiXCR on the 5' RACE reads. The profile shows more than 1.5 million distinct CDR3 sequences, roughly a third of them singletons. General study results and limits: Compared with models, monozygotic twins showed more out-of-frame TCR alpha sharing. Zero-insertion analyses might be partly confounded by invariant T cells like MAIT and iNKT.

This CDR3 is built from 15 residues. Germline CDR1 DFQATT, CDR2 SNEGSKA (reference sequence). About this clonotype: The antigen is not known.

V usage is TRBV20-1 and J usage is TRBJ2-1; 8 nucleotides match TRBD2. Judging by the DNA end, TRBJ2-7 fits better; the J call may be wrong. Sample: cord blood. The source is a newborn girl in good health. DNA for the CDR3: TGCAGTGCTAGGAACCTAGCGGGCTCCTACAATGAGCAGTACTTC. Amino acid sequence: CSARNLAGSYNEQYF.